A single TCR beta chain is shown here with its context. V lost 0 bases and J 7 bases, leaving 14 bases between the germline ends. The germline V gene encodes CDR1 SGDLS and CDR2 YYNGEE. The CDR3 runs 15 residues. These data originate in a study of blood T cell repertoires in COVID-19. Study context: There were acute and convalescent COVID-19 samples, and they came from the United States, Italy and Spain. T cells, B-cell-depleted T cells, or PBMCs supplied cDNA or gDNA.

Assay used: immunoSEQ multiplex PCR; TCRdb lists only in-frame clones, some missing. The repertoire holds 200,000 to 300,000 clones, over 65% seen once, with 3.3% in the top ten. V is TRBV9 and J is TRBJ2-1; TRBD1 is a possible D gene (7 bases). The source of this sequence is a woman of 80 years or more with acute or convalescent COVID-19. The sequenced material came from peripheral blood. DNA of the CDR3: TGTGCCAGCAGCGTAGACCAGGGGGGATGGAATGAGCAGTTCTTC. It specifies CASSVDQGGWNEQFF.